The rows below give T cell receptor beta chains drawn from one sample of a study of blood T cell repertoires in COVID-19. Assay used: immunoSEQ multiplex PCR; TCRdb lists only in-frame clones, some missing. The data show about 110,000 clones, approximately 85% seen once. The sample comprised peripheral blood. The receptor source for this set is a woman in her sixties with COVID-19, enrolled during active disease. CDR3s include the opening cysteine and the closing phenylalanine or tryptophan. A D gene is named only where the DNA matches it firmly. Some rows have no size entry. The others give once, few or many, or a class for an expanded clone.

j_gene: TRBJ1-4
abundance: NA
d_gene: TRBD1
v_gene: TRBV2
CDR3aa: CASSQGGVYEKLFF
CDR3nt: TGTGCCAGCAGCCAAGGGGGCGTTTATGAAAAACTGTTTTTT

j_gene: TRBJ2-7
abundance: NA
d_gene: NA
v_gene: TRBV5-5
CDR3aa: CASSLAGGLAYEQYF
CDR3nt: TGTGCCAGCAGCTTGGCCGGGGGACTGGCCTACGAGCAGTACTTC

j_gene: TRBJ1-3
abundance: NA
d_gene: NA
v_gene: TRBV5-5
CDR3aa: CARYGGNTIYF
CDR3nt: TGTGCCAGGTACGGTGGAAACACCATATATTTT

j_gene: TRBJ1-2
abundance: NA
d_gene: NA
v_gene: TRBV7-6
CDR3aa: CASSYREGSRGYTF
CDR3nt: TGTGCCAGCAGTTATAGGGAGGGATCGCGCGGCTACACCTTC

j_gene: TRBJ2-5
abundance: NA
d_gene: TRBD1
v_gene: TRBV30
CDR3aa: CAWSLDRAAETQYF
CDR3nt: TGTGCCTGGAGTCTGGACAGGGCGGCGGAGACCCAGTACTTC

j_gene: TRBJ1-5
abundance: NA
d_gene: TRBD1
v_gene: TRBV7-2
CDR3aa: CASTLGGTGPNQPQHF
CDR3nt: TGTGCCAGCACCCTAGGGGGGACAGGACCAAATCAGCCCCAGCATTTT

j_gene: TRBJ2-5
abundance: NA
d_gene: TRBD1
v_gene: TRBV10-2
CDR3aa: CASTGQGVQETQYF
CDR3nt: TGCGCCAGCACCGGACAGGGTGTCCAAGAGACCCAGTACTTC

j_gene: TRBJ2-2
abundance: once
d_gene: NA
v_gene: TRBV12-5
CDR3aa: CASGLVRLALDSINTGELFF
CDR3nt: TGTGCTAGTGGTTTGGTACGTTTGGCGCTAGACAGCATAAACACCGGGGAGCTGTTTTTT

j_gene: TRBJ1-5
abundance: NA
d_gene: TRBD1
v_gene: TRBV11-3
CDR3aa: CASSLRDSYQPQHF
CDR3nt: TGTGCCAGCAGTTTACGGGACAGCTATCAGCCCCAGCATTTT

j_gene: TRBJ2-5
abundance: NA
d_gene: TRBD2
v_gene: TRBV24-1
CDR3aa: CATSDQTSGEETQYF
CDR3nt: TGTGCCACCAGTGATCAAACTAGCGGGGAAGAGACCCAGTACTTC

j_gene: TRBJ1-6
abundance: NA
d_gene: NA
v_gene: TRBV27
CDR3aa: CASSLSFVGVSYNSPLHF
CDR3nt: TGTGCCAGCAGTTTATCTTTTGTCGGGGTTTCCTATAATTCACCCCTCCACTTT

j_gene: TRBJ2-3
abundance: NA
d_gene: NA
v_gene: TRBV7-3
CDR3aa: CASSPPGSGYSTDTQYF
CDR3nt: TGTGCCAGCAGCCCTCCCGGCAGCGGGTACAGTACAGATACGCAGTATTTT

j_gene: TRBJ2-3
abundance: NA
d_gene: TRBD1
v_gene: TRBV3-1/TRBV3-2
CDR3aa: CASSEQGIPDTQYF
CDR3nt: TGTGCCAGCAGCGAACAGGGGATCCCAGATACGCAGTATTTT

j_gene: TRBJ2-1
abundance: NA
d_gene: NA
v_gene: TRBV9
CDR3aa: CASAPDGDYNEQFF
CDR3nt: TGTGCCAGCGCCCCGGACGGGGATTACAATGAGCAGTTCTTC

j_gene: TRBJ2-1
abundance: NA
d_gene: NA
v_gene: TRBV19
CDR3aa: CASSITTGQGYNEQFF
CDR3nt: TGTGCCAGTAGTATCACAACAGGGCAGGGCTACAATGAGCAGTTCTTC

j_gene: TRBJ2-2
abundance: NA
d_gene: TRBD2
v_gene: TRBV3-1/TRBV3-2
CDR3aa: CASSHWTSAPGELFF
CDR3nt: TGTGCCAGCAGCCATTGGACTAGCGCCCCCGGGGAGCTGTTTTTT

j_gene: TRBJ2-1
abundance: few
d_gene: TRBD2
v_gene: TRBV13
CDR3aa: CASSLLGTSGNNEQFF
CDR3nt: TGTGCCAGCAGCTTGTTGGGGACTAGCGGAAATAATGAGCAGTTCTTC

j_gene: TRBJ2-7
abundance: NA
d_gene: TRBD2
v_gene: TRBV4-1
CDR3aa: CASSQIPSGAYEQYF
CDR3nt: TGCGCCAGCAGCCAGATACCTAGCGGGGCCTACGAGCAGTACTTC

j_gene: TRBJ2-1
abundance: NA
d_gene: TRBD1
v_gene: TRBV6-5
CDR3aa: CASSYGQGWAYNEQFF
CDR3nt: TGTGCCAGCAGTTACGGACAGGGATGGGCCTACAATGAGCAGTTCTTC

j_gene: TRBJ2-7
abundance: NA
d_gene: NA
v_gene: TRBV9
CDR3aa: CASSVGGGWGNYEQYF
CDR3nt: TGTGCCAGCAGCGTAGGCGGGGGCTGGGGAAATTACGAGCAGTACTTC

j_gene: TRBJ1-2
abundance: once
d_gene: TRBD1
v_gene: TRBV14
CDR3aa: CASSQGRGRGNYGYTF
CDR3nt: TGTGCCAGCAGCCAAGGCAGGGGGCGCGGTAACTATGGCTACACCTTC

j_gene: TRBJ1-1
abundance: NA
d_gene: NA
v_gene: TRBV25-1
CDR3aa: CASSELQEGNTEAFF
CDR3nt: TGTGCCAGCAGTGAATTACAGGAGGGGAACACTGAAGCTTTCTTT

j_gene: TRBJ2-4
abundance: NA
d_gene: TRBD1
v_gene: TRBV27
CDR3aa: CASSSGQGQGAFKNIQYF
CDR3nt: TGTGCCAGCAGTTCGGGGCAGGGACAGGGGGCGTTCAAAAACATTCAGTACTTC

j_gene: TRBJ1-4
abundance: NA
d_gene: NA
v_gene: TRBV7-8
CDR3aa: CASSLRGLRTTNEKLFF
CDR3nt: TGTGCCAGCAGCTTACGGGGACTCCGAACAACTAATGAAAAACTGTTTTTT